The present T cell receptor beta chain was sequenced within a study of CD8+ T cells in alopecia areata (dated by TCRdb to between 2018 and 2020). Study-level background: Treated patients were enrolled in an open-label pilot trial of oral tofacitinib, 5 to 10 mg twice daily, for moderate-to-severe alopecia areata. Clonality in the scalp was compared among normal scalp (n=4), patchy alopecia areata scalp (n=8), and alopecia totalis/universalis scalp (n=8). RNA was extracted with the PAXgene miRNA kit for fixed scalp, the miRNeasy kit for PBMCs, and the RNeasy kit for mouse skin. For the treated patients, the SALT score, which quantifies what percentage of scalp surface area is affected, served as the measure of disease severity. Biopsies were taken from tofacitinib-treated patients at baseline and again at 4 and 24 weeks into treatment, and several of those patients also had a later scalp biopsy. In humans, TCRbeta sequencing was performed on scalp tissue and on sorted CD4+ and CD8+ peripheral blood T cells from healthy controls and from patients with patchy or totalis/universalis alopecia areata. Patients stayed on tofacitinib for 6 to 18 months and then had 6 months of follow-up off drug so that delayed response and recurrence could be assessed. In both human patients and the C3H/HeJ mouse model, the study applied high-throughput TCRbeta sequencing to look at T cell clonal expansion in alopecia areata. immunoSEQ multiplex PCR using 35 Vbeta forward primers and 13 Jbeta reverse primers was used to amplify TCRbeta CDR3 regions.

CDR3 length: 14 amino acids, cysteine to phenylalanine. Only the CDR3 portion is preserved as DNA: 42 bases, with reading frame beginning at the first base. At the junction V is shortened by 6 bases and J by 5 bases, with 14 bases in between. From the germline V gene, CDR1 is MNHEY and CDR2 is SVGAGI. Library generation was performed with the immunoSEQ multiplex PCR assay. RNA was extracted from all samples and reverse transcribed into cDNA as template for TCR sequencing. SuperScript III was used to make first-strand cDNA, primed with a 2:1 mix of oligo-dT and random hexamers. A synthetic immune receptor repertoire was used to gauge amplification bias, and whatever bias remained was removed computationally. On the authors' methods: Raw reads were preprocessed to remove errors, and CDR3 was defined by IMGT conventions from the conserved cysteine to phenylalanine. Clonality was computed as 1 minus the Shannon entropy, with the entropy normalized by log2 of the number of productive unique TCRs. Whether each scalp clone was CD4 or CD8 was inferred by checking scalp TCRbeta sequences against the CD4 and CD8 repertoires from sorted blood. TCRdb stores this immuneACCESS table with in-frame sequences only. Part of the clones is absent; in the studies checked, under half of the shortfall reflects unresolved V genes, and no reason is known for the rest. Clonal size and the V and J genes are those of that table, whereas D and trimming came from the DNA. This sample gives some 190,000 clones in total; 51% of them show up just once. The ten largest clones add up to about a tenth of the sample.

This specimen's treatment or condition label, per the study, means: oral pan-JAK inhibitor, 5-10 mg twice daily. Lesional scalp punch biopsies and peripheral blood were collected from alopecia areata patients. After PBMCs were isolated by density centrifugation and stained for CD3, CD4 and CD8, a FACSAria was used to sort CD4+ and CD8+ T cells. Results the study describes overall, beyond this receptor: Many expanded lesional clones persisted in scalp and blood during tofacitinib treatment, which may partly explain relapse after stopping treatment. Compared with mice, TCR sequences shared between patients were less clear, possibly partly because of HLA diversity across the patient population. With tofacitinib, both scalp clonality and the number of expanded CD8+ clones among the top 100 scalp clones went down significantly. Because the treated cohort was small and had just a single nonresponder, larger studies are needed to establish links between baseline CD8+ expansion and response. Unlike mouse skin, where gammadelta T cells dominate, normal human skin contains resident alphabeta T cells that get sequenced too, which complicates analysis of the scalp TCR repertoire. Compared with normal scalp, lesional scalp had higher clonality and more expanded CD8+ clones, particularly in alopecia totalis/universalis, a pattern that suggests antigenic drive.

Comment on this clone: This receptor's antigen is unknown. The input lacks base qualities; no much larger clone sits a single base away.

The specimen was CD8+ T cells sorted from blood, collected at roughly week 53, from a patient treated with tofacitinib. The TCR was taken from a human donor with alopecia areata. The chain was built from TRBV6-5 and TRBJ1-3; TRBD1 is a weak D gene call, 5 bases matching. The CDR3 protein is CASRAGGSRNTIYF. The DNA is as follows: TGTGCCAGCAGGGCCGGGGGGTCAAGAAACACCATATATTTT.